The sequence of this T cell receptor (beta chain) was determined in a study of blood T cell repertoires in COVID-19 (dated by TCRdb to between 2020 and 2021). In terms of the full investigation: The collaborator samples originated in the United States, Italy and Spain and spanned the acute and convalescent phases of COVID-19. A de-identified subject ID, COVID-19 status, age in years and sex were almost always included in the sample metadata. Subjects who had been exposed to COVID-19, were actively infected with it, or had recovered from it provided the deeply sampled blood TCRbeta repertoires that made up the dataset. The prospective study material was composed of cDNA or gDNA derived from T cells, B-cell-depleted T cells, or PBMCs. A freely available public database, intended as a resource for researchers studying the immune response to SARS-CoV-2, is where the repertoires were released. HLA class I and class II types, where available, came from metadata supplied by the sample provider rather than from assay-based typing. Samples came from the ongoing ImmuneRACE study (first 160 participants) plus 1,254 subjects from 6 global collaborators.

General findings and caveats noted by the study authors: How much clinical and demographic metadata was included differed by source and by participant, and the metadata was provided uncurated.

The CDR3 goes from the cysteine to the phenylalanine over 13 residues. The only DNA kept is the CDR3, 39 bases in frame from the first base. In the germline V gene (reference sequence), CDR1 corresponds to LNHNV and CDR2 to YYDKDF. V and J are truncated by 1 base and 9 bases respectively, leaving an intervening sequence of 13 bases. TCRbeta CDR3 regions were amplified from genomic DNA by means of the immunoSEQ Assay, a bias-controlled multiplex PCR. The authors processed their data as follows. The number of nucleated cells in each sample was estimated by amplification of reference gene primers within the assay. To quantify the absolute abundance of each unique TCRbeta CDR3 rearrangement, sequence reads were collapsed and filtered. Productive Simpson clonality was computed per sample as the square root of Simpson's diversity index over productive rearrangements. TCRdb holds this immuneACCESS table with in-frame rearrangements only. Some clones are missing; in checked studies, unresolved V genes explain under half, and the rest has no known cause. The V and J calls and clone size were taken over from that table, and D and trimming were inferred from the DNA. For this sample there are under 250,000 clones; around three quarters appear just once. Of the sample, 7.2% is held by the ten largest clones.

Whole blood was collected in K2EDTA tubes by collaborating institutions according to the institutions' own protocols. For TCRbeta analysis, collaborator samples were shipped as frozen whole blood, as isolated PBMCs, or as DNA extracted from either sample type. As to this clone: What this receptor recognizes is not known. No base quality values were provided; no much bigger clone lies one nucleotide off.

The sequence came from a woman between 70 and 85 years old with acute or convalescent COVID-19. Sequencing used peripheral blood. The sequence links TRBV15 to TRBJ2-7; TRBD1 is possibly the D segment (5 matching bases). The bases are TGTGCCACCAGCAGAGGACGACTTCAGGGGCAGTACTTC. It codes for CATSRGRLQGQYF.